This T cell receptor beta chain was sequenced for a study of T cell responses to AZD1222 COVID-19 vaccine. Method: immunoSEQ multiplex PCR; TCRdb's copy keeps in-frame clones and lacks some. The table has tens of thousands of clones, 70% to 85% seen once. CDR3 length equals 17 residues. Trimming took 0 bases from V and 1 from J, leaving 18 bases between them. Germline assignment: CDR1 GTSNPN and CDR2 SVGIG (reference sequence). The V and J genes are TRBV30 and TRBJ2-5; D possibly corresponds to TRBD2 (5 bases). This receptor was identified in an adult in good health. The material sequenced was peripheral blood, taken on day 0 of AZD1222 vaccination. The CDR3 loop reads CAWSVEGGELSQETQYF. CDR3 coding DNA: TGTGCCTGGAGTGTAGAGGGTGGGGAATTGAGCCAAGAGACCCAGTACTTC.